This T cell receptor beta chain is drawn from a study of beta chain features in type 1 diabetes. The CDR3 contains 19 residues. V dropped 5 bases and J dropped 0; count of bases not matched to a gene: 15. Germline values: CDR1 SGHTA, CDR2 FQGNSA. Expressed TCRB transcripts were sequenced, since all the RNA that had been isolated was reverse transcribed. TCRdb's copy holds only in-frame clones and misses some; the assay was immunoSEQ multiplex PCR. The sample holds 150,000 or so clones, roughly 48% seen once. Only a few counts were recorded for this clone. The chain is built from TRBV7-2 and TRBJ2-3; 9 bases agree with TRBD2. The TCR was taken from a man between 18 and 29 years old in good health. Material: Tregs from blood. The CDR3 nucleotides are TGTGCCAGCAGCAGGACTAGCGCGTCCTTTCCAACCAGCACAGATACGCAGTATTTT. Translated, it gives CASSRTSASFPTSTDTQYF.